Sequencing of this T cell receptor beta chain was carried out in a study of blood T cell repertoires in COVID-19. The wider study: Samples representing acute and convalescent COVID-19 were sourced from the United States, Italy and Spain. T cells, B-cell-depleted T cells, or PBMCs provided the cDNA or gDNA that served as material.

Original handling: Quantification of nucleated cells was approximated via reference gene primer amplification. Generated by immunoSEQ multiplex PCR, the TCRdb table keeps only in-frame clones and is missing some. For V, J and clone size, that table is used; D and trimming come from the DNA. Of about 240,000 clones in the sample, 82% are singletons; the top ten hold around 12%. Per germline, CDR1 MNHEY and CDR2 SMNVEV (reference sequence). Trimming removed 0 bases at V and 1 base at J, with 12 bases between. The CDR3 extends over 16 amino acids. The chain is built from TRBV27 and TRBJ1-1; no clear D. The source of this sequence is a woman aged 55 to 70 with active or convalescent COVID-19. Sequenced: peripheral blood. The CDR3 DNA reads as TGTGCCAGCAGTTTATCCGCCGGGAAGGGGAACACTGAAGCTTTCTTT. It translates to CASSLSAGKGNTEAFF.